The 31 T cell receptor beta chains presented below share a single source sample, sequenced in a study of T cells expressing NK-cell markers. TCRdb reanalyzed the 5' RACE reads and collapses them to one entry per CDR3 protein, without DNA. There are about 440,000 distinct CDR3 sequences in the sample, with less than 7.5% held by the top ten. The specimen sequenced was blood T cells: a sorted CD56 or NKG2C T cell subset, CD4+ or CD8+ T cells, or bulk PBMC T cells (not recorded which). These receptors were collected from a woman aged 18 to 69 in good health.

The chain links TRBV6-2 or TRBV6-3 to TRBJ2-1; TCRdb returns TRBD1, unconfirmable since there is no DNA. Germline V gene lookup returns CDR1 MNHEY and CDR2 SVGEGT. The CDR3 covers 16 residues. This chain's CDR3 is CASSPDRGTTYNEQFF.

The chain combines TRBV11-2 with TRBJ2-1; without DNA, the TCRdb call of TRBD1 cannot be checked. This CDR3 comprises 19 residues. Germline CDR1 reads SGHAT; CDR2 reads FQNNGV. The CDR3 sequence: CASSPRWGRRVGSYNEQFF.

The chain couples TRBV19 to TRBJ1-2; the D call of TRBD1 rests on TCRdb alone, since no DNA is present to check it. The CDR3 runs 12 residues. The germline V gene encodes CDR1 LNHDA and CDR2 SQIVND (reference sequence). The CDR3 sequence is CASSRRGGGYTF.

The chain uses TRBV15 and TRBJ2-1; TCRdb lists TRBD1, though no DNA is available to test this call. The CDR3 runs to 16 residues. Looked up from germline, CDR1 is LNHNV and CDR2 is YYDKDF (reference sequence). CDR3 residues: CATSRGGVASYNEQFF. Filled out from reference TRBV15 and TRBJ2-1, the complete variable domain reads DAMVIQNPRYQVTQFGKPVTLSCSQTLNHNVMYWYQQKSSQAPKLLFHYYDKDFNNEADTPDNFQSRRPNTSFCFLDIRSPGLGDTAMYLCATSRGGVASYNEQFFGPGTRLTVL.

This sequence joins TRBV20-1 and TRBJ1-2. Per the germline V gene, CDR1 is DFQATT and CDR2 is SNEGSKA (reference sequence). CDR3 size: 11 residues. CDR3 sequence reads: CSARGTYGYTF.

The V gene is TRBV6-5, the J gene TRBJ1-5; TCRdb returns TRBD1, unconfirmable since there is no DNA. This CDR3 has 14 residues. In germline, CDR1 is MNHEY, CDR2 SVGAGI. This CDR3 is CASSYAGTGQPQHF.

The genes are TRBV12-3 or TRBV12-4 and TRBJ1-2; TCRdb outputs TRBD1, but without DNA this stays unchecked. This CDR3 contains 13 residues. The chain's CDR3 is CASRQDRGRGYTF.

The chain links TRBV7-2 to TRBJ2-2. Germline V gene lookup returns CDR1 SGHTA and CDR2 FQGNSA. The CDR3 contains 16 residues. CDR3 residues: CASSLAFRANTGELFF.

J is TRBJ2-3 and V is TRBV29-1; TCRdb names TRBD2, which stays unverified in the absence of DNA. Germline V gene data show CDR1 as SQVTM and CDR2 as ANQGSEA. CDR3 length: 16 amino acids. CDR3 sequence reads: CSVVGASGIGADTQYF.

The V gene is TRBV7-7, the J gene TRBJ2-1; TCRdb picks TRBD1, but there is no DNA to check that call. CDR1 is SSHAT, CDR2 FNYEAQ, per germline (reference sequence). The CDR3 is 15 amino acids. The CDR3 sequence: CASSPQGGAYNEQFF.

J is TRBJ1-2 and V is TRBV29-1; the TCRdb D gene call, TRBD1, has no DNA to confirm it. Germline loops: CDR1 SQVTM, CDR2 ANQGSEA. CDR3 length: 13 residues. The chain's CDR3 is CSVVTGHGYGYTF.

The rearrangement joins TRBV29-1 to TRBJ2-3; TCRdb gives TRBD2 as the D gene, but with no DNA this cannot be confirmed. Germline V CDR1 and CDR2: SQVTM, ANQGSEA. The length of the CDR3 is 15 residues. This CDR3 is CSGTPAGGTTDTQYF.

This chain uses TRBV25-1 with TRBJ2-5; TCRdb selects TRBD2, and the lack of DNA leaves this call unchecked. The CDR3 is made up of 15 amino acids. Germline V CDR1 and CDR2: MGHDK, SYGVNS. CDR3: CASTESTSGQETQYF. The full variable domain, in which reference TRBV25-1 and TRBJ2-5 provide the parts outside the CDR3, is EADIYQTPRYLVIGTGKKITLECSQTMGHDKMYWYQQDPGMELHLIHYSYGVNSTEKGDLSSESTVSRIRTEHFPLTLESARPSHTSQYLCASTESTSGQETQYFGPGTRLLVL.

The chain combines TRBV12-3 or TRBV12-4 with TRBJ2-3. The CDR3 covers 17 residues. This chain's CDR3 is CASSFSADSSSTDTQYF.

The rearrangement joins TRBV24-1 to TRBJ2-3; checking the TCRdb D call of TRBD1 is not possible without DNA. The CDR3 runs to 15 residues. Germline values: CDR1 KGHDR, CDR2 SFDVKD. The CDR3 spells CATARTGGRADTQYF.

The V call is TRBV12-3 or TRBV12-4, the J call TRBJ2-3; as DNA is missing, the TRBD1 call by TCRdb cannot be tested. The CDR3 runs to 13 residues. CDR3 sequence: CASSLNGGDTQYF.

This chain links TRBV5-1 with TRBJ2-5; without DNA, the TCRdb call of TRBD2 cannot be checked. In germline, CDR1 is SGHRS, CDR2 YFSETQ. This CDR3 is 15 amino acids long. CDR3 amino acids: CASSRIAGTQETQYF.

The chain carries TRBV18 and TRBJ2-3; TCRdb picks TRBD1, but there is no DNA to check that call. The length of the CDR3 is 17 residues. The germline V gene has CDR1 KGHSH and CDR2 LQKENI. CDR3 sequence reads: CASSPRLDRGSTDTQYF.

The chain carries TRBV12-3 or TRBV12-4 and TRBJ1-4; the D call from TCRdb, TRBD1, cannot be confirmed without DNA. The CDR3 consists of 15 residues. CDR3: CASSMVRDSNEKLFF.

The chain links TRBV3-1 to TRBJ1-6; no DNA is available, so the TRBD1 call from TCRdb remains unchecked. Germline V CDR1 and CDR2: LGHDT, YNNKEL (reference sequence). The CDR3 runs 16 residues. CDR3 protein: CASSPRDRTLNSPLHF.

J is TRBJ2-4 and V is TRBV19; as DNA is missing, the TRBD2 call by TCRdb cannot be tested. The CDR3 sequence is 16 residues long. Per germline, CDR1 LNHDA and CDR2 SQIVND (reference sequence). Here the CDR3 reads CASSIGKAGPLNIQYF. Full variable domain (missing parts from reference TRBV19 and TRBJ2-4): DGGITQSPKYLFRKEGQNVTLSCEQNLNHDAMYWYRQDPGQGLRLIYYSQIVNDFQKGDIAEGYSVSREKKESFPLTVTSAQKNPTAFYLCASSIGKAGPLNIQYFGAGTRLSVL.

The chain carries TRBV11-2 and TRBJ1-1. Germline V CDR1 and CDR2: SGHAT, FQNNGV. The CDR3 is 14 amino acids. The CDR3: CASSLGYINTEAFF.

This chain links TRBV6-4 with TRBJ1-1; TCRdb indicates TRBD1, and absent DNA this call remains unverified. Germline V gene lookup returns CDR1 MRHNA and CDR2 SNTAGT. This CDR3 contains 16 residues. CDR3 protein: CASTTPQASMNTEAFF.

This chain links TRBV12-3 or TRBV12-4 with TRBJ1-5; TCRdb returns TRBD1, unconfirmable since there is no DNA. CDR3 length: 13 amino acids. The CDR3 reads CASRETDNQPQHF.

The V gene is TRBV19, the J gene TRBJ2-2; the TCRdb D gene call, TRBD2, has no DNA to confirm it. The CDR3 runs to 14 residues. From germline, CDR1 is LNHDA and CDR2 SQIVND (reference sequence). CDR3 loop: CASRVGLDTGELFF.

This chain's CDR3 is CASSYSGPGDLNTEAFF. J is TRBJ1-1 and V is TRBV6-5; TCRdb's D call, TRBD1, is unchecked because there is no DNA. The CDR3 sequence is 17 residues long. Germline assignment: CDR1 MNHEY and CDR2 SVGAGI.

J is TRBJ1-1 and V is TRBV20-1. The CDR3 is made up of 14 amino acids. CDR1 and CDR2 from the germline V gene are DFQATT and SNEGSKA (reference sequence). This chain's CDR3 is CSARVGYINTEAFF.

This chain connects TRBV7-9 to TRBJ1-1; TCRdb names TRBD1, which stays unverified in the absence of DNA. The CDR3 has 12 residues. Germline CDR1 and CDR2: SEHNR and FQNEAQ (reference sequence). The CDR3 sequence: CASSPRDPGAFF.

The chain joins TRBV19 to TRBJ1-5. CDR1 and CDR2 (germline): LNHDA, SQIVND (reference sequence). This CDR3 region has 14 residues. CDR3 region: CASSIVVLNQPQHF.

The CDR3 sequence: CASSSTRDRGPNQPQHF. V and J are TRBV5-6 and TRBJ1-5; TCRdb reports TRBD1, a call that lacks DNA to check it against. CDR1 is SGHDT and CDR2 is YYEEEE in the germline V gene. This CDR3 is 17 amino acids long.

The chain links TRBV4-2 to TRBJ2-3. The CDR3 has 14 amino acids. Germline CDR1 LGHNA, CDR2 YNFKEQ. CDR3 region: CASSQDHSSDTQYF.